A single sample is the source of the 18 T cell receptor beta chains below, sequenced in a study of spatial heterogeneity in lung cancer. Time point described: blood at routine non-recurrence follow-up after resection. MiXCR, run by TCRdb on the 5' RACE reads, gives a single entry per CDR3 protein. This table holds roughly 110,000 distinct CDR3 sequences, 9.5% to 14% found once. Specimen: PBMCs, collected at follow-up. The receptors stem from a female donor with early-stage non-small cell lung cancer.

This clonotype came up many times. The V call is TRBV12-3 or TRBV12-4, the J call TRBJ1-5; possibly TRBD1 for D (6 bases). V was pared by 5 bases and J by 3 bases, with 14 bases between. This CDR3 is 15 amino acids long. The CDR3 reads CASSNRASDNQPQHF. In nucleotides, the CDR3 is TGTGCCAGCAGTAACAGGGCTTCTGACAATCAGCCCCAGCATTTT.

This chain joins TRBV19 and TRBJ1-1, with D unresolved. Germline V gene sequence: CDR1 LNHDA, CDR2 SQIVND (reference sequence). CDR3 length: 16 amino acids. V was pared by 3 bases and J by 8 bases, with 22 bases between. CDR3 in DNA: TGTGCCAGTAGTATCGATAGGAAGTTCGCCGCAGACGAAGCTTTCTTT. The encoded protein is CASSIDRKFAADEAFF. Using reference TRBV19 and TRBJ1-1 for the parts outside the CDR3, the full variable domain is DGGITQSPKYLFRKEGQNVTLSCEQNLNHDAMYWYRQDPGQGLRLIYYSQIVNDFQKGDIAEGYSVSREKKESFPLTVTSAQKNPTAFYLCASSIDRKFAADEAFFGQGTRLTVV.

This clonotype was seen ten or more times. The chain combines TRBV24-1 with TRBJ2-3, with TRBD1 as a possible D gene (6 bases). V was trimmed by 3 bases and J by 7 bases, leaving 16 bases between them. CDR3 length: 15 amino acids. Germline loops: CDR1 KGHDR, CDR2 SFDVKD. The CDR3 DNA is TGTGCCACCAGTGATGACCGGGACAACCCATATACGCAGTATTTT. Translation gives CATSDDRDNPYTQYF.

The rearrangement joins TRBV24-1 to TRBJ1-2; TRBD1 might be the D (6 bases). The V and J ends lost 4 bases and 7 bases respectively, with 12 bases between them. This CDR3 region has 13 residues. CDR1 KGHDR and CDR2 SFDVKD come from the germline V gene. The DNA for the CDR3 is TGTGCCACCAGTGAATCGACAGGATTTGGCTACACCTTC. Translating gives CATSESTGFGYTF.

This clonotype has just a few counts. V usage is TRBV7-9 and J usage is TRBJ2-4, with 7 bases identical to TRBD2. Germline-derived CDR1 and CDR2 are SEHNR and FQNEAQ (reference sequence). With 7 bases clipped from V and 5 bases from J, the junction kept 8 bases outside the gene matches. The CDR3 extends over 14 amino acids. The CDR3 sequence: CASTRLAGENIQYF. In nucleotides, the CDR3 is TGTGCCAGCACCCGATTGGCGGGAGAAAACATTCAGTACTTC.

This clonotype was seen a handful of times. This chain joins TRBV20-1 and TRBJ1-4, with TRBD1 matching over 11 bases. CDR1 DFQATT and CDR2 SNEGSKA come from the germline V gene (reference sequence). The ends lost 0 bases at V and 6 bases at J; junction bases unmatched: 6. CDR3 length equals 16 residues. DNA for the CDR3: TGCAGTGCTAGAGACCTTAGGACAGGGGGCTATGAAAAACTGTTTTTT. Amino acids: CSARDLRTGGYEKLFF.

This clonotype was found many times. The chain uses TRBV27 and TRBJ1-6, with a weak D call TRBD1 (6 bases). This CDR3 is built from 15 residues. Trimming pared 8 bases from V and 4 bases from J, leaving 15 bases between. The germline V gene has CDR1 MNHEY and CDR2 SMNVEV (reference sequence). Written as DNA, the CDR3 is TGTGCCAGCTGCACAGGGTACGGTTATAATTCACCCCTCCACTTT. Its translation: CASCTGYGYNSPLHF.

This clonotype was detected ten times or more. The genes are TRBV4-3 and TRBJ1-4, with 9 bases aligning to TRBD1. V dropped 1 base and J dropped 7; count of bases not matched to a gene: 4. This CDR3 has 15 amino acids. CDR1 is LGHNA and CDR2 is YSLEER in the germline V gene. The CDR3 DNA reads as TGCGCCAGCAGCCAAGCCGGGACAGGGAGTGAAAAACTGTTTTTT. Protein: CASSQAGTGSEKLFF.

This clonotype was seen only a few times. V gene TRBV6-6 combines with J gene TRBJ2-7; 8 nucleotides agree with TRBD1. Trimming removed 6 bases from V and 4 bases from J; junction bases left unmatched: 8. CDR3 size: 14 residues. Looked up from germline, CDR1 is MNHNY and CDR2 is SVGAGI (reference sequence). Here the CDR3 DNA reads TGTGCCAGCAGCCCACCGGGACAGGAGTACGAGCAGTACGTC. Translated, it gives CASSPPGQEYEQYV.

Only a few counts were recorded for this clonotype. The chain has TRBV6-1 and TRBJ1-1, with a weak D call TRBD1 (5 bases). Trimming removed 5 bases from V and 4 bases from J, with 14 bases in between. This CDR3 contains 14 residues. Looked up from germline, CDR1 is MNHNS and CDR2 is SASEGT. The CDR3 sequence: CASSHLQGGTEAFF. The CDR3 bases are TGTGCCAGCAGTCATCTCCAGGGCGGCACTGAAGCTTTCTTT.

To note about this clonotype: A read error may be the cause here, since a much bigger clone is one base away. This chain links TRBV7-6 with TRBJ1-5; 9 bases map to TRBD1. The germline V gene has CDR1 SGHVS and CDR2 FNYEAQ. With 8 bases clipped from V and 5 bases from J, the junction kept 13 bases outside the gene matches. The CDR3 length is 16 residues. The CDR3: CASCSWTGARDQPQHF. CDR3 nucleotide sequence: TGTGCCAGCTGCTCTTGGACAGGGGCGAGGGATCAGCCCCAGCATTTT.

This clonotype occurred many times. The CDR3 spells CAIGSSGSEQYV. Written as DNA, the CDR3 is TGTGCCATCGGGTCCAGCGGGAGCGAGCAGTACGTC. V gene TRBV10-3 combines with J gene TRBJ2-7, with 8 bases aligning to TRBD2. The CDR3 is 12 residues long. V lost 8 bases, J lost 6 bases, and 6 bases stayed unmatched. Germline CDR1 reads ENHRY; CDR2 reads SYGVKD.

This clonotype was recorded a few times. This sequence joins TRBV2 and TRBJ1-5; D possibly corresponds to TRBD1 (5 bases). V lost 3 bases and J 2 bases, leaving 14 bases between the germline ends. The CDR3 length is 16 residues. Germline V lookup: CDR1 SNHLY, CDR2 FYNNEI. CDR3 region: CASSEMGRVGNQPQHF. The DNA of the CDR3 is TGTGCCAGCAGTGAGATGGGCAGGGTGGGCAATCAGCCCCAGCATTTT.

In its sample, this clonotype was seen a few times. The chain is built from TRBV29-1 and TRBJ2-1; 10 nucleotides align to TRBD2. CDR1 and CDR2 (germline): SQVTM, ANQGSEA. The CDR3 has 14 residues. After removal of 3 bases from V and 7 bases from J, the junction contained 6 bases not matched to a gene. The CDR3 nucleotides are TGCAGCGTTGATGTAGCGGGAGGAACAAATGAGCAGTTCTTC. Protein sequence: CSVDVAGGTNEQFF.

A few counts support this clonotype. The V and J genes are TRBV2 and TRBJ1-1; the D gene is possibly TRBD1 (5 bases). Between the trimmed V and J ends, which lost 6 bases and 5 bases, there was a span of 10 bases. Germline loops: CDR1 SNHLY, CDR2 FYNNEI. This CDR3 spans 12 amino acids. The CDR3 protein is CASRGTGTEAFF. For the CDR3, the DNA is TGTGCCAGCAGAGGGACGGGAACTGAAGCTTTCTTT.

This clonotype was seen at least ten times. In DNA form, the CDR3 reads TGTGCCAGCAGCCCCGCTAGCGGGAGGTTAAGCTCCTACAATGAGCAGTTCTTC. Translated: CASSPASGRLSSYNEQFF. The J gene is TRBJ2-1, the V gene TRBV7-3; 11 bases map to TRBD2. This CDR3 contains 18 residues. Looked up from germline, CDR1 is SGHTA and CDR2 is FQGTGA. The J segment lost 0 bases and the V segment lost 5 bases, leaving 9 bases of the junction unmatched.

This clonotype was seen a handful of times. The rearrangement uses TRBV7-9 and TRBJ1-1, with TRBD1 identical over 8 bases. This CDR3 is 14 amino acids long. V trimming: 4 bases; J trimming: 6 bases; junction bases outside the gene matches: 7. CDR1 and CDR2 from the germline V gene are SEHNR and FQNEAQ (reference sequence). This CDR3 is CASSYGQGFPEAFF. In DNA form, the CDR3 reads TGTGCCAGCAGCTACGGACAGGGATTCCCTGAAGCTTTCTTT.

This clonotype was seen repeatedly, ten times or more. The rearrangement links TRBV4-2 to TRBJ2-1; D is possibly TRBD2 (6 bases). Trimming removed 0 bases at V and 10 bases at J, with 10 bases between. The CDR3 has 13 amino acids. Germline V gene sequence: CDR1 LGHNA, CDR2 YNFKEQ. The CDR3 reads CASSQDWDSEQFF. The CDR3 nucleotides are TGTGCCAGCAGCCAAGATTGGGACTCCGAGCAGTTCTTC.